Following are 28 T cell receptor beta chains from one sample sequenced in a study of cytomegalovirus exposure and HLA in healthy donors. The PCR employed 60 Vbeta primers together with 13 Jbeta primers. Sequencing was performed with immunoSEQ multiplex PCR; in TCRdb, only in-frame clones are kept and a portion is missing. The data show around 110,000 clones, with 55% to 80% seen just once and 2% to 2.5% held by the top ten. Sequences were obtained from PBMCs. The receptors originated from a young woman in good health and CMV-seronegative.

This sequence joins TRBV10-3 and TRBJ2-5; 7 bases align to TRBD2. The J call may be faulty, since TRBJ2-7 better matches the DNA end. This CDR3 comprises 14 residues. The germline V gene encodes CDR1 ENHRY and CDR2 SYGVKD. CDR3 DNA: TGTGCCACCTGGGAGGGCGGACGGGTCTACGAGCAGTACTTC. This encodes CATWEGGRVYEQYF.

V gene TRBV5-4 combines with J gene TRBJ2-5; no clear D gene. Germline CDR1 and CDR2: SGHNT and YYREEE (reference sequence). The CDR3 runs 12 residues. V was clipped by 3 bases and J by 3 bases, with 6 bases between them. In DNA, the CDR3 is TGTGCCAGCAGCTCCGTAGAAGAGACCCAGTACTTC. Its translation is CASSSVEETQYF.

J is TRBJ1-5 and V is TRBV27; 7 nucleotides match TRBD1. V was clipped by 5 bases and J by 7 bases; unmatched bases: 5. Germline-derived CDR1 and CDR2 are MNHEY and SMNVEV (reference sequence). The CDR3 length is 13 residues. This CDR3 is CASSPTGKQPQHF. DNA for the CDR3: TGTGCCAGCAGTCCGACAGGGAAGCAGCCCCAGCATTTT.

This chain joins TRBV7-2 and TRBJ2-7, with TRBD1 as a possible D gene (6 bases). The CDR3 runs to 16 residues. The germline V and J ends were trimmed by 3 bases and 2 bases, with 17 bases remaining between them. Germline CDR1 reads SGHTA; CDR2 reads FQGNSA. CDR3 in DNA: TGTGCCAGCAGCTTGGCTTCGAACAGGGTCCCCTACGAGCAGTACTTC. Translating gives CASSLASNRVPYEQYF.

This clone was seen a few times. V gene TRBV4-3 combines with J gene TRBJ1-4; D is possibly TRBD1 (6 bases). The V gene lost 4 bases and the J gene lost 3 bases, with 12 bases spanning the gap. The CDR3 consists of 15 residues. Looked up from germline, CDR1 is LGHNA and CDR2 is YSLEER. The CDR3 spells CASSPRGTPNEKLFF. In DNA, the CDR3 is TGCGCCAGCAGCCCCAGGGGAACTCCTAATGAAAAACTGTTTTTT.

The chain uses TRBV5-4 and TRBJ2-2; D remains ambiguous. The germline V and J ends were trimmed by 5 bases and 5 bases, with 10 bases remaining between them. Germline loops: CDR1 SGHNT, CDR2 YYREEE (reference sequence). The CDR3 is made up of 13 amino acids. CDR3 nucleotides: TGTGCCAGCAGTCCAACTAAGACCGGGGAGCTGTTTTTT. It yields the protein CASSPTKTGELFF.

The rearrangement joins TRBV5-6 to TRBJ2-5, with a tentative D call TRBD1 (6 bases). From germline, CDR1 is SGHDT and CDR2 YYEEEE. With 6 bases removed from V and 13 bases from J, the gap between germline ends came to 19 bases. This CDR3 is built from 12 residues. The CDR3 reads CASKILSQGWYF. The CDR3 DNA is TGTGCCAGCAAAATACTTTCACAGGGTTGGTACTTC.

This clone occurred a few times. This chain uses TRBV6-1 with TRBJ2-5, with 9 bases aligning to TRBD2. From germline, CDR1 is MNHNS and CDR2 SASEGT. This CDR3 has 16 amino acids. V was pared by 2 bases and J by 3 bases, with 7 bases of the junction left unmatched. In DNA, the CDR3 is TGTGCCAGCAGTGAAAGTATTAGCGGGAGTAAAGAGACCCAGTACTTC. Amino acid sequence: CASSESISGSKETQYF.

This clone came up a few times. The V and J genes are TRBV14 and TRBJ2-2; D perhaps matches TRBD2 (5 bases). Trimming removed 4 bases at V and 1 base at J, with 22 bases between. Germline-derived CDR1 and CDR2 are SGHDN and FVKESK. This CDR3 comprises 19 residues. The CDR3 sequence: CASSRRGLLGYRNTGELFF. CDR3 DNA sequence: TGTGCCAGCAGCCGGAGAGGGCTTTTGGGGTATCGGAACACCGGGGAGCTGTTTTTT.

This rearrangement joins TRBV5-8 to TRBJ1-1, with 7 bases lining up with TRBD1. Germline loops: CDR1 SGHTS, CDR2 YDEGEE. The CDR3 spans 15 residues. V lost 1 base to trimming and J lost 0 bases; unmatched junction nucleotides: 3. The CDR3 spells CASSLRGLVNTEAFF. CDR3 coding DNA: TGTGCCAGCAGCTTGAGGGGGCTCGTGAACACTGAAGCTTTCTTT.

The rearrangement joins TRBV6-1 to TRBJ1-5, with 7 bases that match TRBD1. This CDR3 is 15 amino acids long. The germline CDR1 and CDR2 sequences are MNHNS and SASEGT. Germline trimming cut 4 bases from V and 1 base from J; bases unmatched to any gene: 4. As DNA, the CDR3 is TGTGCCAGCAGTGTCATACAGGGGAGCAATCAGCCCCAGCATTTT. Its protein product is CASSVIQGSNQPQHF.

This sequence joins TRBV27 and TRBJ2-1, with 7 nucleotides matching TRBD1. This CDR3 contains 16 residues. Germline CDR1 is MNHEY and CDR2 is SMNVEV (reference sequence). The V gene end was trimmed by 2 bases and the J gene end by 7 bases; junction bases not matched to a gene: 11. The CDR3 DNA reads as TGTGCCAGCAGTTTAGGCAGGGGGACCCTTCGGAATGAGCAGTTCTTC. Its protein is CASSLGRGTLRNEQFF.

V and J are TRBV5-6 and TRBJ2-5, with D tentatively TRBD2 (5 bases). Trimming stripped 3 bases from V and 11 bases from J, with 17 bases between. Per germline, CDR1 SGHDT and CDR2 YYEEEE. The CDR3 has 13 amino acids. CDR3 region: CASSSPNTREQYF. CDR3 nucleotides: TGTGCCAGCAGCTCCCCGAACACGAGGGAGCAGTACTTC.

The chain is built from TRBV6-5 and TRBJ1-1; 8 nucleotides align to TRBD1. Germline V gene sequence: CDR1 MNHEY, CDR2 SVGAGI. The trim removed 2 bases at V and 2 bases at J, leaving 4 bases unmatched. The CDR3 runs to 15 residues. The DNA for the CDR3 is TGTGCCAGCAGTTACCAGGGGGCAAGTAACACTGAAGCTTTCTTT. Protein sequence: CASSYQGASNTEAFF.

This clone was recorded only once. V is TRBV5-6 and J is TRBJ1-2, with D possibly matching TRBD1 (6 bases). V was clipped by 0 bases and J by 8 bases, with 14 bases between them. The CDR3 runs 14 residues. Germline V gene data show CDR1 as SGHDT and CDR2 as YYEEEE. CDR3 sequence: CASSLADQRGGYTF. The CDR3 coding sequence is TGTGCCAGCAGCTTGGCGGATCAAAGGGGGGGCTACACCTTC.

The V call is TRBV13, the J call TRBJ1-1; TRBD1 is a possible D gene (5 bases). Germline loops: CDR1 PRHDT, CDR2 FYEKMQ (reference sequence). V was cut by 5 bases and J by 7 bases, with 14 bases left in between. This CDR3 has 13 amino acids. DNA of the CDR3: TGTGCCAGCAGCCCCCCCAGGGCCCTTGAAGCTTTCTTT. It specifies CASSPPRALEAFF.

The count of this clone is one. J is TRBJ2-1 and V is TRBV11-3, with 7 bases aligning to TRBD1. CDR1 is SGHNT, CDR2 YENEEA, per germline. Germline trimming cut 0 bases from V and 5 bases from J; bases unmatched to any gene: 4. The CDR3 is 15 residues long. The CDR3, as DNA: TGTGCCAGCAGCTTAGAAAGGGGGCCGGACAATGAGCAGTTCTTC. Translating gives CASSLERGPDNEQFF.

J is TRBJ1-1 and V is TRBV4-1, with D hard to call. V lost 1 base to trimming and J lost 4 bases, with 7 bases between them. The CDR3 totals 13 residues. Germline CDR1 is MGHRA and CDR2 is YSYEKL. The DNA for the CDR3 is TGCGCCAGCAGCCAAGTTGAGGGCACTGAAGCTTTCTTT. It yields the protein CASSQVEGTEAFF.

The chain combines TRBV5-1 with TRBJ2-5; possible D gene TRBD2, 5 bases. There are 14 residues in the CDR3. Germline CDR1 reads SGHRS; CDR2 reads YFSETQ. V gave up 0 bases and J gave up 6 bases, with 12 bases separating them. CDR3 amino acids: CASSLEGSAKTQYF. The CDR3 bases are TGCGCCAGCAGCTTGGAGGGTAGCGCGAAGACCCAGTACTTC.

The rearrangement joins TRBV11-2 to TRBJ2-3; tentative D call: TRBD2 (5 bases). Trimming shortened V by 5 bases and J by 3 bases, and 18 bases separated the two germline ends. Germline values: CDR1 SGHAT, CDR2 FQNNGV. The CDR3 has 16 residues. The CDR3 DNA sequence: TGTGCCAGCAGCCCGTTTCGGGGAGTCGGTACAGATACGCAGTATTTT. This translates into CASSPFRGVGTDTQYF.

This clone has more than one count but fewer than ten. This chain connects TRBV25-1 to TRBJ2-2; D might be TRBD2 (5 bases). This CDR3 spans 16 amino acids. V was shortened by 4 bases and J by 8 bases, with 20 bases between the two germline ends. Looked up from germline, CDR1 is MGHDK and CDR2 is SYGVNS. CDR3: CASSVRAASTAGELFF. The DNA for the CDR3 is TGTGCCAGCAGTGTGCGGGCGGCTAGTACTGCGGGGGAGCTGTTTTTT.

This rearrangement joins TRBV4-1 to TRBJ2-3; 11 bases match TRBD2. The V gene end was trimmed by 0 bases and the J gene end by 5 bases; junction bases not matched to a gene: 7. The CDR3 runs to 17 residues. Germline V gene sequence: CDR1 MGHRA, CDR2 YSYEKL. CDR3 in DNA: TGCGCCAGCAGCCAAGATTCGGTACTAGCGGGAGTAGATACGCAGTATTTT. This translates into CASSQDSVLAGVDTQYF.

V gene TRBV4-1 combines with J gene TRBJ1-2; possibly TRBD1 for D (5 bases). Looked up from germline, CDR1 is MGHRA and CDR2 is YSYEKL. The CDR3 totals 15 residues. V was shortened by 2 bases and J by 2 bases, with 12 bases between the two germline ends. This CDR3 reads CASSQISDSNYGYTF. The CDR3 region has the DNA TGCGCCAGCAGCCAAATATCCGACAGCAACTATGGCTACACCTTC.

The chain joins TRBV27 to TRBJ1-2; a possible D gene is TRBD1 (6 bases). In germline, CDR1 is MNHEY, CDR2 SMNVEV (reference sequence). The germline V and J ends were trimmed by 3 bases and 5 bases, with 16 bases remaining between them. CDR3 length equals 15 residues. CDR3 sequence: CASSFSGMTGYGYTF. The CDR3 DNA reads TGTGCCAGCAGTTTCTCCGGGATGACAGGATATGGCTACACCTTC.

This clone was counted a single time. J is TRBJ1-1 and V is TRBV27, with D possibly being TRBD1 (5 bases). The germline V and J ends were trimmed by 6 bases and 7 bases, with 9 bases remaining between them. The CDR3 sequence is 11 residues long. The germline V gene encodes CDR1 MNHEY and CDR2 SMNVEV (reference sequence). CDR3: CASRGRGEAFF. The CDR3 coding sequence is TGTGCCAGCAGGGGGAGGGGTGAAGCTTTCTTT.

The CDR3 region is CASKETNTGELFF. CDR3 DNA: TGTGCCAGCAAGGAGACTAACACCGGGGAGCTGTTTTTT. V usage is TRBV6-5 and J usage is TRBJ2-2; D is ambiguous. Between the trimmed V and J ends, which lost 7 bases and 2 bases, there was a span of 8 bases. The CDR3 has 13 residues. The germline gives CDR1 MNHEY, CDR2 SVGAGI.

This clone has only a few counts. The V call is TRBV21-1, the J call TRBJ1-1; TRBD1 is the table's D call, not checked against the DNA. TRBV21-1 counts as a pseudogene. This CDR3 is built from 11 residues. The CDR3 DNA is TGTGCCAGCCCAGGGGGCACTGAAGCTTTCTTT. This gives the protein CASPGGTEAFF.

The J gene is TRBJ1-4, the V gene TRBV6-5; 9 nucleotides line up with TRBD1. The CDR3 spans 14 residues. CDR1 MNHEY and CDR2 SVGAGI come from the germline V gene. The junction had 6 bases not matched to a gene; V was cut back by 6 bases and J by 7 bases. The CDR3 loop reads CASRWTGEAEKLFF. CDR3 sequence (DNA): TGTGCCAGCAGATGGACAGGGGAAGCTGAAAAACTGTTTTTT.